A single T cell receptor beta chain is shown here with its context. The data derive from a study of Ad26.COV2.S vaccination and SARS-CoV-2 variants. The germline CDR1 and CDR2 sequences are MDHEN and SYDVKM. Trimming stripped 2 bases from V and 4 bases from J, with 11 bases between. The CDR3 runs to 14 residues. Treatment defined: 15 to 20 received Ad26.COV2.S at low or high dose, single or two shots; 5 received placebo; per-sample allocation not given. The study sampled participants on day 63 after the first vaccine or placebo injection. An adult of 18-55 years in Boston served as donor. Spike of the Wuhan-strain SARS-CoV-2 was expressed by an Ad26 vector, which formed the vaccine. The method was immunoSEQ multiplex PCR; TCRdb's version includes in-frame clones alone and lacks a portion of them. The sample has about 400,000 clones, about four fifths seen once; the top ten hold around 7.3%.

The sample here was peripheral blood, taken in a trial of Ad26.COV2.S vaccine versus placebo. This sequence was found in a person between 18 and 59 years old who received the Ad26.COV2.S COVID-19 vaccine or a placebo. The genes are TRBV28 and TRBJ1-2; no firm D call. The CDR3, as DNA: TGTGCCAGCAGTTTAAATTTGCTCCTCTATGGCTACACCTTC. It is translated as CASSLNLLLYGYTF.